The rows below give T cell receptor beta chains drawn from one sample of a study of Ad26.COV2.S vaccination and SARS-CoV-2 variants. Generated by immunoSEQ multiplex PCR, the TCRdb table keeps only in-frame clones and is missing some. In the table there are over 85,000 clones, approximately 86% of which are singletons. The starting material was peripheral blood, obtained after recovery from COVID-19. The receptor source for this set is a human donor who had recovered from COVID-19. Both conserved end residues are part of each CDR3. A D gene is named only where the DNA matches it firmly. Size is omitted from some rows. Given values are once, few, many or a class for expanded clones.

>TRBJ1-6|TRBV28|.|.
CASSFLTPVDLHF
TGTGCCAGCAGTTTCTTGACCCCCGTTGACCTCCACTTT
>TRBJ1-3|TRBV10-3|.|.
CAISDATAGNTIYF
TGTGCCATCAGTGACGCGACAGCTGGAAACACCATATATTTT
>TRBJ2-5|TRBV4-1|TRBD1|.
CASRSEGTGGDLSETQYF
TGCGCCAGCAGGTCAGAGGGGACAGGGGGGGATTTGTCGGAGACCCAGTACTTC
>TRBJ2-3|TRBV6-5|TRBD2|.
CASRTSGRSDTQYF
TGTGCCAGCCGCACTAGCGGGAGGTCAGATACGCAGTATTTT
>TRBJ2-1|TRBV7-3|TRBD2|.
CASSLGTSDYNEQFF
TGTGCCAGCAGCTTGGGGACTAGCGACTACAATGAGCAGTTCTTC
>TRBJ2-7|TRBV11-3|TRBD2|few
CASGTSGRKNEQYF
TGTGCCAGCGGTACTAGCGGGAGGAAGAACGAGCAGTACTTC
>TRBJ1-3|TRBV6-5|.|.
CASRIAYSGNTIYF
TGTGCCAGCAGGATAGCATACTCTGGAAACACCATATATTTT
>TRBJ1-1|TRBV7-3|TRBD1|.
CASSPRDRGLGDTEAFF
TGTGCCAGCAGCCCCAGGGACAGGGGGCTTGGGGACACTGAAGCTTTCTTT
>TRBJ2-1|TRBV6-5|.|.
CASSYSLGGVSPFF
TGTGCCAGCAGTTACTCCCTCGGGGGCGTTAGTCCGTTCTTC
>TRBJ1-1|TRBV6-2/TRBV6-3|.|.
CASSLSQGISEAFF
TGTGCCAGCAGTTTATCGCAGGGAATCTCTGAAGCTTTCTTT
>TRBJ2-7|TRBV25-1|.|.
CASSEFGRYEQYF
TGTGCCAGCAGTGAATTTGGGCGCTACGAACAGTACTTC
>TRBJ1-4|TRBV7-9|.|once
CASSFEGREKLFF
TGTGCCAGCAGCTTCGAAGGGAGGGAAAAACTGTTTTTT
>TRBJ2-3|TRBV5-1|.|.
CASSLDRNTDTQYF
TGCGCCAGCAGCTTGGACAGAAACACAGATACGCAGTATTTT
>TRBJ2-7|TRBV27|.|.
CASSPRSRPSEQYF
TGTGCCAGCAGTCCCCGATCGAGGCCCTCCGAGCAGTACTTC
>TRBJ2-3|TRBV27|.|.
CASSSTDTQYF
TGTGCCAGCAGTTCCACAGATACGCAGTATTTT
>TRBJ1-3|TRBV6-1|.|.
CASKNGDSGNTIYF
TGTGCCAGCAAGAACGGCGACTCTGGAAACACCATATATTTT
>TRBJ1-2|TRBV9|TRBD1|.
CASSDRGRTPNYGYTF
TGTGCCAGCAGCGACAGGGGTCGCACCCCCAACTATGGCTACACCTTC
>TRBJ2-1|TRBV7-8|.|.
CASSLNNEQFF
TGTGCCAGCAGCTTAAACAATGAGCAGTTCTTC
>TRBJ1-2|TRBV5-1|.|.
CASSLEGPDGYTF
TGCGCCAGCAGCTTGGAGGGGCCCGATGGCTACACCTTC
>TRBJ1-4|TRBV10-1|.|.
CASSEIRSTGREKLFF
TGCGCCAGCAGTGAGATACGTTCGACAGGAAGGGAAAAACTGTTTTTT
>TRBJ2-1|TRBV24-1|TRBD2|.
CATRAGGSYNEQFF
TGTGCCACCAGAGCGGGAGGGTCCTACAATGAGCAGTTCTTC
>TRBJ2-1|TRBV28|TRBD1|.
CASSLPSGTGFEQFF
TGTGCCAGCAGTTTACCCAGCGGGACAGGGTTTGAGCAGTTCTTC
>TRBJ2-5|TRBV10-3|.|.
CAISDGETQYF
TGTGCCATCAGTGATGGGGAGACCCAGTACTTC
>TRBJ1-1|TRBV7-9|TRBD1|.
CASSLSRQGNTEAFF
TGTGCCAGCAGCTTATCCCGACAGGGAAACACTGAAGCTTTCTTT
>TRBJ2-7|TRBV6-5|.|.
CASRDTLTYEQYF
TGTGCCAGCCGGGACACACTTACCTACGAGCAGTACTTC
>TRBJ2-3|TRBV4-1|.|.
CASSQDWGALPKLADTQYF
TGCGCCAGCAGCCAAGATTGGGGGGCACTACCGAAGTTAGCAGATACGCAGTATTTT
>TRBJ1-5|TRBV12-5|.|.
CASGSGGGNQPQHF
TGTGCTAGTGGGTCAGGAGGCGGCAATCAGCCCCAGCATTTT
>TRBJ1-2|TRBV10-3|TRBD1|.
CAISESSTGGFWRGYTF
TGTGCCATCAGTGAGTCGTCGACAGGGGGCTTTTGGCGGGGCTACACCTTC
>TRBJ1-6|TRBV10-2|.|once
CASSEVRFNSPLHF
TGCGCCAGCAGTGAGGTCAGGTTTAATTCACCCCTCCACTTT
>TRBJ1-3|TRBV2|.|.
CASSFSSGNTIYF
TGTGCCAGTTCCTTTAGCTCTGGAAACACCATATATTTT
>TRBJ2-5|TRBV9|TRBD2|once
CASSVDASGSGGETQYF
TGTGCCAGCAGCGTAGATGCTAGCGGGAGCGGCGGTGAGACCCAGTACTTC
>TRBJ2-7|TRBV30|.|.
CAWSVPGRESYEQYF
TGTGCCTGGAGTGTACCGGGCAGGGAATCCTACGAGCAGTACTTC
>TRBJ2-7|TRBV6-5|.|.
CASSGVPYEQYF
TGTGCCAGCAGCGGTGTGCCCTACGAGCAGTACTTC
>TRBJ2-7|TRBV5-1|TRBD1|.
CASSKDRGDEQYF
TGCGCCAGCAGCAAAGACAGGGGTGACGAGCAGTACTTC
>TRBJ1-2|TRBV18|.|.
CASSSDRNYGYTF
TGTGCCAGCTCGTCGGACCGTAACTATGGCTACACCTTC
>TRBJ1-1|TRBV27|.|.
CASSLSPQRSDTEAFF
TGTGCCAGCAGTTTATCGCCACAGCGCAGCGACACTGAAGCTTTCTTT
>TRBJ1-4|TRBV11-2|.|.
CASSLRVWSQTNEKLFF
TGTGCCAGCAGCTTGAGGGTTTGGTCCCAAACTAATGAAAAACTGTTTTTT
>TRBJ2-7|TRBV29-1|TRBD1|few
CSVGTGVIYEQYF
TGCAGCGTCGGGACAGGGGTCATCTACGAGCAGTACTTC
>TRBJ2-5|TRBV4-3|.|.
CASSQVQRSQETQYF
TGCGCCAGCAGCCAAGTCCAGCGGTCACAAGAGACCCAGTACTTC
>TRBJ1-2|TRBV28|.|.
CASSFWLEEIGYTF
TGTGCCAGCAGTTTTTGGTTGGAGGAGATTGGCTACACCTTC
>TRBJ1-1|TRBV21-1|.|.
CASSETLRDRDMNTEAFF
TGTGCCAGCAGCGAGACCCTCCGGGACAGGGATATGAACACTGAAGCTTTCTTT
>TRBJ2-1|TRBV19|.|.
CASSIGGQVVYNEQFF
TGTGCCAGTAGTATAGGCGGGCAGGTCGTATACAATGAGCAGTTCTTC
>TRBJ2-2|TRBV9|.|.
CASSVGRVRDGELFF
TGTGCCAGCAGCGTAGGACGGGTCCGCGACGGGGAGCTGTTTTTT
>TRBJ2-2|TRBV28|.|.
CASSFTGNTGELFF
TGTGCCAGCAGTTTCACAGGGAACACCGGGGAGCTGTTTTTT
>TRBJ2-1|TRBV19|.|.
CASSIDVGTGIIYNEQFF
TGTGCCAGTAGTATAGATGTAGGCACCGGTATAATCTACAATGAGCAGTTCTTC
>TRBJ2-2|TRBV19|.|.
CASSAQSGTGELFF
TGTGCCAGTAGTGCCCAAAGTGGCACCGGGGAGCTGTTTTTT
>TRBJ2-3|TRBV18|.|.
CASSPGAVATQYF
TGTGCCAGCTCACCAGGGGCGGTGGCCACGCAGTATTTT
>TRBJ2-1|TRBV19|TRBD2|.
CASSIEPSGRFSSYNEQFF
TGTGCCAGTAGTATAGAACCTAGCGGGAGGTTTAGCTCCTACAATGAGCAGTTCTTC
>TRBJ2-2|TRBV7-9|.|.
CASMNTGELFF
TGTGCTTCGATGAACACCGGGGAGCTGTTTTTT
>TRBJ2-2|TRBV19|TRBD2|.
CASSIGPSGRFSGELFF
TGTGCCAGTAGTATCGGACCTAGCGGGAGGTTCTCCGGGGAGCTGTTTTTT
>TRBJ1-1|TRBV12-3/TRBV12-4|.|few
CASTTGREAFF
TGTGCCAGCACCACGGGGCGCGAGGCTTTCTTT